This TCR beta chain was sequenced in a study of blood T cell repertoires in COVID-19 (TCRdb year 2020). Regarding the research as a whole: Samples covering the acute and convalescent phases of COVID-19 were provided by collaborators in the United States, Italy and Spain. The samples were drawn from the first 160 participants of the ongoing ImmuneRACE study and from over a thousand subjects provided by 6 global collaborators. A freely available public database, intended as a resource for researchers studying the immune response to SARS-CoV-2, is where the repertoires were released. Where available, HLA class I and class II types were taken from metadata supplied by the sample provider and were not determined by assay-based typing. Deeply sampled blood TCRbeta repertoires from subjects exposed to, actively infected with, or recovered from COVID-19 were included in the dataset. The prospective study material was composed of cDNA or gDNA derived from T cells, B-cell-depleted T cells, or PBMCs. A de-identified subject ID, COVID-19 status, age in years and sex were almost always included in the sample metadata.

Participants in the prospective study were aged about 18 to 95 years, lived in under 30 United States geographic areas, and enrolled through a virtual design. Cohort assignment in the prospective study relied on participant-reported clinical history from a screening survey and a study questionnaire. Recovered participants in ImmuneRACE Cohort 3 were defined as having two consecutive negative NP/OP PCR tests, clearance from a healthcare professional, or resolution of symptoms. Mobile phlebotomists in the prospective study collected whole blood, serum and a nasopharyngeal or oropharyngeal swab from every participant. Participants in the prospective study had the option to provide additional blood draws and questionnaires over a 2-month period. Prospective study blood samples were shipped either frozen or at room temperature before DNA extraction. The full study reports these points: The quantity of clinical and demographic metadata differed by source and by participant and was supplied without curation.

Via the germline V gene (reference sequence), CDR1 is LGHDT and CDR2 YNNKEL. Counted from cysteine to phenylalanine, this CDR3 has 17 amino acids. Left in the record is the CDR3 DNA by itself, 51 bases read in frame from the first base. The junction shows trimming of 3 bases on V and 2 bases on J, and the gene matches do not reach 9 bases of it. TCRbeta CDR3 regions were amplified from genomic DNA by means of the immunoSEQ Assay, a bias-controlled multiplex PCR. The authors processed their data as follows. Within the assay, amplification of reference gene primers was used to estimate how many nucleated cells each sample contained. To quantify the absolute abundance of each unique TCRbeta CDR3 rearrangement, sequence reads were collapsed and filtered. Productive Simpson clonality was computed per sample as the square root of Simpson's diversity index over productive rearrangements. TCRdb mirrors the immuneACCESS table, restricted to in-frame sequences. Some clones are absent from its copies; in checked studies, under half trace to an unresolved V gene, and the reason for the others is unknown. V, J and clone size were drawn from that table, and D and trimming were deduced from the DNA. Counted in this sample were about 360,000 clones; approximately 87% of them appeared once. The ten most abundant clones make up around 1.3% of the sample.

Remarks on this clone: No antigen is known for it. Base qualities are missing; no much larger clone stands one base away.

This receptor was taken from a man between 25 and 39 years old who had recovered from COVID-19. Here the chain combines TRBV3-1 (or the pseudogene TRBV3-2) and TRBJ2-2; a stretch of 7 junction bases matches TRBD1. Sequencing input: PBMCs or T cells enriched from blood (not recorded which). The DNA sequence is TGTGCCAGCAGCCATTTAACGGGACAGATCAACACCGGGGAGCTGTTTTTT. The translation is CASSHLTGQINTGELFF.